These 25 T cell receptor beta chains share one sample of origin, sequenced in a study of shared clonotypes between healthy human individuals. TCRdb's table, derived via immunoSEQ multiplex PCR, lists solely in-frame clones and lacks some. The sample lists some 2.1 million clones; roughly 94% were seen once. Sequenced input: naive CD4+ T cells sorted from blood. Stated subset: CD45RA+ positively selected. The source is a man aged 18-30 years in good health.

V gene TRBV6-1 combines with J gene TRBJ1-4; 8 bases agree with TRBD1. From germline, CDR1 is MNHNS and CDR2 SASEGT. The ends lost 6 bases at V and 8 bases at J; junction bases unmatched: 8. The CDR3 is 14 residues long. CDR3 DNA sequence: TGTGCCAGCAGCCTAGGACAGGGTGGGGAAAAACTGTTTTTT. Protein sequence: CASSLGQGGEKLFF.

The V and J genes are TRBV5-1 and TRBJ1-1; no clear D. Germline loops: CDR1 SGHRS, CDR2 YFSETQ. This CDR3 is 16 amino acids long. V lost 0 bases and J lost 10, with 22 bases in between. CDR3 sequence reads: CASSLAPPSTATTAFF. In DNA, the CDR3 is TGCGCCAGCAGCTTGGCCCCCCCCTCGACGGCGACAACAGCTTTCTTT. The whole variable domain, remainder taken from reference TRBV5-1 and TRBJ1-1, is KAGVTQTPRYLIKTRGQQVTLSCSPISGHRSVSWYQQTPGQGLQFLFEYFSETQRNKGNFPGRFSGRQFSNSRSEMNVSTLELGDSALYLCASSLAPPSTATTAFFGQGTRLTVV.

The chain combines TRBV2 with TRBJ1-1, with D possibly TRBD1 on 6 matching bases. Per the germline V gene, CDR1 is SNHLY and CDR2 is FYNNEI. V gave up 6 bases and J gave up 0 bases, with 14 bases separating them. The CDR3 runs to 15 residues. Written as DNA, the CDR3 is TGTGCCAGCAGCGCCAGGGGACCTTTGAACACTGAAGCTTTCTTT. Protein product: CASSARGPLNTEAFF. The full variable domain, its missing parts supplied by reference TRBV2 and TRBJ1-1, is EPEVTQTPSHQVTQMGQEVILRCVPISNHLYFYWYRQILGQKVEFLVSFYNNEISEKSEIFDDQFSVERPDGSNFTLKIRSTKLEDSAMYFCASSARGPLNTEAFFGQGTRLTVV.

The chain is built from TRBV29-1 and TRBJ1-1; 7 bases are a match to TRBD1. The CDR3 has 13 amino acids. The germline V gene encodes CDR1 SQVTM and CDR2 ANQGSEA. With V trimmed by 0 bases and J by 6 bases, 4 bases remained unmatched. CDR3 amino acids: CSVEDRGKPEAFF. The CDR3 region has the DNA TGCAGCGTTGAAGACAGGGGGAAGCCTGAAGCTTTCTTT.

This clone was seen a handful of times. This rearrangement joins TRBV5-1 to TRBJ1-6; TRBD1 matches 7 bases. The CDR3 is 12 residues long. The J segment lost 9 bases and the V segment lost 4 bases, leaving 1 base of the junction unmatched. The germline V gene encodes CDR1 SGHRS and CDR2 YFSETQ. The CDR3 sequence is CASSRDSSPLHF. The DNA for the CDR3 is TGCGCCAGCAGCAGGGACAGTTCACCCCTCCACTTT.

The J gene is TRBJ2-3, the V gene TRBV15; 7 positions agree with TRBD1. Germline CDR1 LNHNV, CDR2 YYDKDF (reference sequence). The V and J ends lost 2 bases and 0 bases, in that order; junction bases with no gene match: 5. The CDR3 has 16 residues. CDR3 in amino acids: CATSRRDRPSTDTQYF. For the CDR3, the DNA is TGTGCCACCAGCAGAAGGGACAGACCTAGCACAGATACGCAGTATTTT.

On this clone: The sample holds other DNA sequences that translate to the same CDR3. In DNA form, the CDR3 reads TGTGCCAGCTCTCCGCGACTAGAGGAGACCCAGTACTTC. Its protein is CASSPRLEETQYF. The rearrangement links TRBV18 to TRBJ2-5, with D possibly being TRBD2 (6 bases). Between the trimmed V and J ends, which lost 6 bases and 5 bases, there was a span of 13 bases. This CDR3 contains 13 residues. Germline CDR1 is KGHSH and CDR2 is LQKENI.

This chain connects TRBV10-2 to TRBJ2-3, with a weak D call TRBD2 (7 bases). The V end lost 2 bases, the J end lost 8 bases, and 14 bases lay between the germline ends. Germline CDR1 reads WSHSY; CDR2 reads SAAADI. CDR3 size: 14 residues. DNA for the CDR3: TGCGCCAGCAGTGAGGTGGGAGGGGGGGGTACGCAGTATTTT. This sequence encodes CASSEVGGGGTQYF.

The chain recombines TRBV11-2 with TRBJ1-1; a possible D gene is TRBD1 (6 bases). The germline V gene has CDR1 SGHAT and CDR2 FQNNGV. The length of the CDR3 is 15 residues. V was trimmed by 2 bases and J by 1 base, leaving 11 bases between them. CDR3 nucleotides: TGTGCCAGCAGCTTAAAAGGACAGCCGAACACTGAAGCTTTCTTT. Encoded protein: CASSLKGQPNTEAFF.

The chain joins TRBV6-4 to TRBJ2-4, with 7 nucleotides matching TRBD1. The V segment lost 7 bases and the J segment 2 bases; nucleotides outside the gene matches: 17. This CDR3 contains 18 residues. Germline V gives CDR1 MRHNA, CDR2 SNTAGT. The CDR3 sequence is CASIIQGVQIRTKNIQYF. As DNA, the CDR3 is TGTGCCAGCATCATTCAGGGGGTTCAGATCCGAACCAAAAACATTCAGTACTTC.

Concerning this clone itself: Its ends do not fully match the called genes, so a read error is possible. The gene calls are TRBV9 and TRBJ2-3; perhaps TRBD2 as D (6 bases). The CDR3 is 15 residues long. Per the germline V gene, CDR1 is SGDLS and CDR2 is YYNGEE. The CDR3 sequence is CPRLRVSGLLDTQYF. As DNA, the CDR3 is TGTCCCAGGCTAAGGGTTAGCGGACTTTTGGATACGCAGTATTTT.

The chain links TRBV7-9 to TRBJ2-5; maybe TRBD1 (6 bases). Germline lookup yields CDR1 SEHNR and CDR2 FQNEAQ (reference sequence). The CDR3 spans 13 residues. Trimming cost V 5 bases and J 4 bases, with 11 bases left between them. Here the CDR3 reads CASSPGTRETQYF. The CDR3 DNA reads TGTGCCAGCAGCCCCGGGACACGAGAGACCCAGTACTTC.

The table lists this clone with a count of one. This chain connects TRBV6-4 to TRBJ2-5; 10 bases map to TRBD2. This CDR3 has 16 amino acids. The germline V gene encodes CDR1 MRHNA and CDR2 SNTAGT. The V segment lost 5 bases and the J segment 5 bases; nucleotides outside the gene matches: 11. The CDR3 loop reads CASSYERGGLRETQYF. The CDR3 coding sequence is TGTGCCAGCAGTTACGAGCGGGGGGGCCTGAGGGAGACCCAGTACTTC.

As to this clone: One end of the junction is discordant with germline, which a read error may explain. The V and J genes are TRBV7-7 and TRBJ2-1, with 10 bases lining up with TRBD2. The CDR3 has 15 amino acids. Germline V gene lookup returns CDR1 SSHAT and CDR2 FNYEAQ (reference sequence). The CDR3 is CASSSGLAEYNEQFF. DNA for the CDR3: TGTGCTAGCAGCTCAGGACTAGCGGAATACAATGAGCAGTTCTTC.

This sequence joins TRBV20-1 and TRBJ1-2, with D unresolved. Germline V gene sequence: CDR1 DFQATT, CDR2 SNEGSKA (reference sequence). This CDR3 is built from 10 residues. Trimming took off 6 bases at V and 4 bases at J, with 6 bases between the two ends. CDR3 protein: CSATVYGYTF. CDR3 DNA sequence: TGCAGTGCCACGGTCTATGGCTACACCTTC.

This clone appeared a single time. This chain joins TRBV5-8 and TRBJ2-7; D uncertain. Germline assignment: CDR1 SGHTS and CDR2 YDEGEE. The length of the CDR3 is 14 residues. V shed 1 base and J shed 3 bases, with 11 bases lying between them. The CDR3: CASSLWAVGYEQYF. CDR3 sequence (DNA): TGTGCCAGCAGCTTGTGGGCGGTTGGCTACGAGCAGTACTTC.

The V call is TRBV11-2, the J call TRBJ1-5; D unclear. The germline V and J ends were trimmed by 7 bases and 15 bases, with 7 bases remaining between them. Per the germline V gene, CDR1 is SGHAT and CDR2 is FQNNGV. The CDR3 is made up of 8 amino acids. The CDR3 loop reads CASNPGHF. CDR3 bases: TGTGCCAGCAACCCGGGGCATTTT. Supplemented by reference TRBV11-2 and TRBJ1-5, the full variable domain reads EAGVAQSPRYKIIEKRQSVAFWCNPISGHATLYWYQQILGQGPKLLIQFQNNGVVDDSQLPKDRFSAERLKGVDSTLKIQPAKLEDSAVYLCASNPGHFGDGTRLSIL.

V usage is TRBV29-1 and J usage is TRBJ1-1; D is uncertain. This CDR3 region has 12 residues. V lost 6 bases and J 6 bases, leaving 14 bases between the germline ends. Looked up from germline, CDR1 is SQVTM and CDR2 is ANQGSEA. CDR3 bases: TGCAGCGTCTTACATGGTGGCCCTGAAGCTTTCTTT. The encoded protein is CSVLHGGPEAFF.

The chain links TRBV27 to TRBJ2-5; tentative D call: TRBD1 (6 bases). The germline CDR1 and CDR2 sequences are MNHEY and SMNVEV (reference sequence). This CDR3 has 15 amino acids. The germline V and J ends were trimmed by 3 bases and 2 bases, with 13 bases remaining between them. CDR3 DNA: TGTGCCAGCAGTTTCAGGGGAACTTCTCAAGAGACCCAGTACTTC. Amino acid sequence: CASSFRGTSQETQYF.

This chain connects TRBV5-1 to TRBJ2-2, with D possibly matching TRBD1 (5 bases). The CDR3 runs to 13 residues. CDR1 SGHRS and CDR2 YFSETQ come from the germline V gene. Trimming stripped 0 bases from V and 7 bases from J, with 7 bases between. The CDR3 sequence: CASSLEGFGELFF. The CDR3, as DNA: TGCGCCAGCAGCTTGGAGGGGTTCGGGGAGCTGTTTTTT.

The CDR3 here is CASSEVVHTGSGYTF. Written as DNA, the CDR3 is TGTGCCAGCAGTGAAGTCGTTCACACGGGCTCTGGCTACACCTTC. V and J are TRBV6-1 and TRBJ1-2, with D uncertain. From germline, CDR1 is MNHNS and CDR2 SASEGT. V was cut by 1 base and J by 7 bases, with 16 bases left in between. The CDR3 is made up of 15 amino acids.

The rearrangement uses TRBV30 and TRBJ2-1; TRBD2 is a possible D gene (5 bases). With 0 bases removed from V and 8 bases from J, the gap between germline ends came to 17 bases. Per germline, CDR1 GTSNPN and CDR2 SVGIG (reference sequence). CDR3 length: 15 amino acids. The DNA of the CDR3 is TGTGCCTGGAGTGTCGTGGGAGATAGTCGGGATGAGCAGTTCTTC. This sequence encodes CAWSVVGDSRDEQFF.

The chain carries TRBV30 and TRBJ1-2; possible D gene TRBD1, 5 bases. The V and J ends lost 5 bases and 1 base respectively, with 8 bases between them. Germline V lookup: CDR1 GTSNPN, CDR2 SVGIG (reference sequence). The CDR3 extends over 12 amino acids. The DNA for the CDR3 is TGTGCCTGGGGGACCAATAACTATGGCTACACCTTC. It specifies CAWGTNNYGYTF.

The rearrangement joins TRBV11-2 to TRBJ2-5, with TRBD1 matching 8 bases. The junction had 9 bases not matched to a gene; V was cut back by 6 bases and J by 3 bases. This CDR3 is 15 amino acids long. Germline values: CDR1 SGHAT, CDR2 FQNNGV. CDR3 amino acids: CASRDIRGLEETQYF. CDR3 DNA: TGTGCCAGCAGAGACATCAGGGGGCTGGAAGAGACCCAGTACTTC.

This chain links TRBV5-8 with TRBJ1-5; unclear D gene. Germline loops: CDR1 SGHTS, CDR2 YDEGEE. Trimming took 4 bases from V and 0 from J, leaving 14 bases between them. This CDR3 has 16 amino acids. Here the CDR3 reads CASSRTTWNSNQPQHF. The CDR3 nucleotides read TGTGCCAGCAGCCGTACGACATGGAATAGCAATCAGCCCCAGCATTTT.